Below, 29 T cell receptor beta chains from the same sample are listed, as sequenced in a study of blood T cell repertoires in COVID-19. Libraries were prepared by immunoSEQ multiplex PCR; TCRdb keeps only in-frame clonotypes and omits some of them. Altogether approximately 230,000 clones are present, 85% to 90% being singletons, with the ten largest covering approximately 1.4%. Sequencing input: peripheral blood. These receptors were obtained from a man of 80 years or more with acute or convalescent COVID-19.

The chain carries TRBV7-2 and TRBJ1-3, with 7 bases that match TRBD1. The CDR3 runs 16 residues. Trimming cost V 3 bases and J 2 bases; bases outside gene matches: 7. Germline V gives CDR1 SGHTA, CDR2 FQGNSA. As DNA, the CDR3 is TGTGCCAGCAGCTTTAGGCGGGACAGCCCTGGAAACACCATATATTTT. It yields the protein CASSFRRDSPGNTIYF.

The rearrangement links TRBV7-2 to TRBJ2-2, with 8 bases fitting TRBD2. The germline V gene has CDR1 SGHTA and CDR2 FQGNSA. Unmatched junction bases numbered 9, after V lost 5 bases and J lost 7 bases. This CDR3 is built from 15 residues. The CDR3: CASSLTSGLGGELFF. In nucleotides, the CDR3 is TGTGCCAGCAGCCTAACTAGCGGCTTGGGCGGGGAGCTGTTTTTT.

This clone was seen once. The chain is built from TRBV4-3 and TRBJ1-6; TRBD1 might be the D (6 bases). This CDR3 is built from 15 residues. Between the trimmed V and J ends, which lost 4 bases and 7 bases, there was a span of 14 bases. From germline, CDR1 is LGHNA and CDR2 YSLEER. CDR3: CASSLEQGGNSPLHF. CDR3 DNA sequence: TGCGCCAGCAGCCTGGAACAGGGAGGGAATTCACCCCTCCACTTT.

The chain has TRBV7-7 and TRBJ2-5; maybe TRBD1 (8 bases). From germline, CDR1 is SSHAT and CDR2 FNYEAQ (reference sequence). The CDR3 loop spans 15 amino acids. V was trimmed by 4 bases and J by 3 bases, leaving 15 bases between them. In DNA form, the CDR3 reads TGTGCCAGCAGCTCCCTACAGGGGGGGAAAGAGACCCAGTACTTC. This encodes CASSSLQGGKETQYF. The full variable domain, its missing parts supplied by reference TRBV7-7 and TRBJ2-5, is GAGVSQSPRYKVTKRGQDVTLRCDPISSHATLYWYQQALGQGPEFLTYFNYEAQPDKSGLPSDRFSAERPEGSISTLTIQRTEQRDSAMYRCASSSLQGGKETQYFGPGTRLLVL.

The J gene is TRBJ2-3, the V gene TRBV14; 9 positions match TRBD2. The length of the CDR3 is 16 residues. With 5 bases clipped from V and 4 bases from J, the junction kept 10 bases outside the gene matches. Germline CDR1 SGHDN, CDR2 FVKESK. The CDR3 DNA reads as TGTGCCAGCAGCGAGACCGGGACTAGCATCCCAGATACGCAGTATTTT. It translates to CASSETGTSIPDTQYF.

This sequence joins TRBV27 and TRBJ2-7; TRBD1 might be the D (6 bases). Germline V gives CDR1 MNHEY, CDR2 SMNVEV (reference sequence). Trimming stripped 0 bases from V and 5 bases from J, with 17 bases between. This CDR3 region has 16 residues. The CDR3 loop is CASSLSRGRGWNEQYF. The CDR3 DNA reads TGTGCCAGCAGTTTATCACGGGGCAGGGGCTGGAACGAGCAGTACTTC.

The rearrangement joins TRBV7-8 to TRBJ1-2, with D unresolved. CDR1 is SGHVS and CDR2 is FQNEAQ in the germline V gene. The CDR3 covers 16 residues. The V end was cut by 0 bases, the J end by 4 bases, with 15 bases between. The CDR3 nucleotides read TGTGCCAGCAGCTTAGCTATAGCGGCCTCAACCTATGGCTACACCTTC. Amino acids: CASSLAIAASTYGYTF.

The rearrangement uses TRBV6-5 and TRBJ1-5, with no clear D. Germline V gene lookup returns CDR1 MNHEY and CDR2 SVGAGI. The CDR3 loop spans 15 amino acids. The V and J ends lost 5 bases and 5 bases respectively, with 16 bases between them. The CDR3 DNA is TGTGCCAGCAGTCCCCACCGGGGATTTGATCAGCCCCAGCATTTT. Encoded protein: CASSPHRGFDQPQHF.

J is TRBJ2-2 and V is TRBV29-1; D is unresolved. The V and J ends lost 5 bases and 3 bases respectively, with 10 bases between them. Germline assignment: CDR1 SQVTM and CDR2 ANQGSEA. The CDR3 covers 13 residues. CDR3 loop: CSVYDSDTGELFF. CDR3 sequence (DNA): TGCAGCGTTTACGACTCAGACACCGGGGAGCTGTTTTTT.

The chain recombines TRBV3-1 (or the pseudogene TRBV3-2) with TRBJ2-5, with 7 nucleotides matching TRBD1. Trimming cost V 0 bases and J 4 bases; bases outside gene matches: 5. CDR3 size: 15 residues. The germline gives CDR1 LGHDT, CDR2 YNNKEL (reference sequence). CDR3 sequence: CASSQEETGAETQYF. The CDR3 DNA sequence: TGTGCCAGCAGCCAAGAGGAAACAGGGGCAGAGACCCAGTACTTC.

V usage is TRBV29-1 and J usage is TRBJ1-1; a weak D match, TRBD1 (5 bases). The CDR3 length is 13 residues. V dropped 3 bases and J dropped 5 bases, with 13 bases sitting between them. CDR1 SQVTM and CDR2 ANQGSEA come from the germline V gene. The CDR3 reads CSVEKGVTTEAFF. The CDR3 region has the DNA TGCAGCGTTGAGAAAGGGGTGACAACTGAAGCTTTCTTT.

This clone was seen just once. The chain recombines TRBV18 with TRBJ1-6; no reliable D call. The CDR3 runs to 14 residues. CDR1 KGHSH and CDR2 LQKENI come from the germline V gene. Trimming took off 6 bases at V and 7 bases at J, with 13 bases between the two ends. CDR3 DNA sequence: TGTGCCAGCTCGATAAAGGAGCTAAATTCACCCCTCCACTTT. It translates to CASSIKELNSPLHF.

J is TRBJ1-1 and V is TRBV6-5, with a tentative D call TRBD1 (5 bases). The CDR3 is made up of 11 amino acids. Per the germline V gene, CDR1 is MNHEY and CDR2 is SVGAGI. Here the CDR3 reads CASGYGTEAFF. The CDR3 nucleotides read TGTGCTTCAGGGTACGGGACTGAAGCTTTCTTT.

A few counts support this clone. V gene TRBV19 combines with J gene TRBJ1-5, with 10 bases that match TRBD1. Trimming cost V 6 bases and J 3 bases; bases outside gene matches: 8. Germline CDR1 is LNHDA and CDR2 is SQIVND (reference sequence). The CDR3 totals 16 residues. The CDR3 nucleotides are TGTGCCAGTAGGGGACAGGGGTTACTCCTCAATCAGCCCCAGCATTTT. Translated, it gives CASRGQGLLLNQPQHF.

The CDR3 is CASSPLLWGGTPRGSSPLHF. As DNA, the CDR3 is TGTGCCAGCAGCCCACTGCTGTGGGGGGGGACTCCCCGCGGTTCTTCACCCCTCCACTTT. The genes are TRBV6-2 or TRBV6-3 and TRBJ1-6, with D tentatively TRBD1 (5 bases). This CDR3 is built from 20 residues. Germline V gene data show CDR1 as MNHEY and CDR2 as SVGEGT. Trimming shortened V by 6 bases and J by 9 bases, and 33 bases separated the two germline ends.

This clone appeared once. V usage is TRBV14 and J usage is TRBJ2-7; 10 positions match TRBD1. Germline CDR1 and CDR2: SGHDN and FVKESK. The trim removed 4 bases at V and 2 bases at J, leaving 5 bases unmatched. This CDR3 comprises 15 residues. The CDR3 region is CASSLGTGDTYEQYF. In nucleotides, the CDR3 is TGTGCCAGCAGCCTCGGGACAGGGGACACCTACGAGCAGTACTTC.

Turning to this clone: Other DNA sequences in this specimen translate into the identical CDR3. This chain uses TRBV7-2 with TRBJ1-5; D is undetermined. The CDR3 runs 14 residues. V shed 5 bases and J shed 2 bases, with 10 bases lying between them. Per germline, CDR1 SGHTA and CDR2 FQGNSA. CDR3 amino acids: CASSPQAGNQPQHF. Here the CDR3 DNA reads TGTGCCAGCAGCCCTCAAGCGGGCAATCAGCCCCAGCATTTT. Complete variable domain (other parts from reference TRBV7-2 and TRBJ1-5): GAGVSQSPSNKVTEKGKDVELRCDPISGHTALYWYRQSLGQGLEFLIYFQGNSAPDKSGLPSDRFSAERTGGSVSTLTIQRTQQEDSAVYLCASSPQAGNQPQHFGDGTRLSIL.

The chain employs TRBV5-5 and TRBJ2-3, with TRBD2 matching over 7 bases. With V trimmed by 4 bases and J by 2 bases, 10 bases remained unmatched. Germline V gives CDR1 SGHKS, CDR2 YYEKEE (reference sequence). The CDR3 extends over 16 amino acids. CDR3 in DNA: TGTGCCAGCAGCCCTGGACTAGGCGTTTACACAGATACGCAGTATTTT. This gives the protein CASSPGLGVYTDTQYF.

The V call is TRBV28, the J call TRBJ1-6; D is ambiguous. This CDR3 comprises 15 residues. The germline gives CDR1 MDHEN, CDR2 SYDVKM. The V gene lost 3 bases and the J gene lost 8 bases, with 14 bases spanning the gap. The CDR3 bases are TGTGCCAGCAGTTTCTTGGCGGTTCTTCATTCACCCCTCCACTTT. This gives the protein CASSFLAVLHSPLHF.

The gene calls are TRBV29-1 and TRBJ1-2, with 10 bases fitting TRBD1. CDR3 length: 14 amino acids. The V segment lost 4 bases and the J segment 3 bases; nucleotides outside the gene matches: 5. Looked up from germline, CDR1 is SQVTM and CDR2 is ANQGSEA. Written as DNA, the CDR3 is TGCAGCGTTGGTTCGACAGGGGGCGACTATGGCTACACCTTC. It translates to CSVGSTGGDYGYTF.

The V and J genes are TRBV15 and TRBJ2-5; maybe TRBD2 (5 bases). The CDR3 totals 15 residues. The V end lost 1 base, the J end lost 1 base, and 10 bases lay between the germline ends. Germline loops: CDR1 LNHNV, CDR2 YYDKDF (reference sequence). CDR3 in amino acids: CATSRGERPQETQYF. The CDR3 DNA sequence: TGTGCCACCAGCAGAGGGGAGCGGCCCCAAGAGACCCAGTACTTC.

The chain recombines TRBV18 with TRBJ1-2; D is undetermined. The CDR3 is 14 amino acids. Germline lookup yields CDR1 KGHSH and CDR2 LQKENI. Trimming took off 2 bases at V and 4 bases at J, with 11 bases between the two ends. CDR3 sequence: CASSPNDYAYGYTF. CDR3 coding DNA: TGTGCCAGCTCACCAAACGACTACGCCTATGGCTACACCTTC. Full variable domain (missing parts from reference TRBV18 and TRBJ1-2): NAGVMQNPRHLVRRRGQEARLRCSPMKGHSHVYWYRQLPEEGLKFMVYLQKENIIDESGMPKERFSAEFPKEGPSILRIQQVVRGDSAAYFCASSPNDYAYGYTFGSGTRLTVV.

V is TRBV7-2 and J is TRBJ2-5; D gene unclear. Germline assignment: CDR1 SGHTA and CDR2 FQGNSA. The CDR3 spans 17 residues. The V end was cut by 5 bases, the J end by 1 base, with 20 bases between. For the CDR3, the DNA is TGTGCCAGCAGCACCATTCAACACTACCGATTCCAAGAGACCCAGTACTTC. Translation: CASSTIQHYRFQETQYF. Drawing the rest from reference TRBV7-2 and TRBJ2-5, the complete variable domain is GAGVSQSPSNKVTEKGKDVELRCDPISGHTALYWYRQSLGQGLEFLIYFQGNSAPDKSGLPSDRFSAERTGGSVSTLTIQRTQQEDSAVYLCASSTIQHYRFQETQYFGPGTRLLVL.

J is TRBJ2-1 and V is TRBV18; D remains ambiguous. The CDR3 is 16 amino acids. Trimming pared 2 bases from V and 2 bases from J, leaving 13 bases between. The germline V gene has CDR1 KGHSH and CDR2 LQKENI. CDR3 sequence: CASSPNVRGAYNEQFF. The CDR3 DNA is TGTGCCAGCTCACCAAACGTCCGAGGAGCCTACAATGAGCAGTTCTTC.

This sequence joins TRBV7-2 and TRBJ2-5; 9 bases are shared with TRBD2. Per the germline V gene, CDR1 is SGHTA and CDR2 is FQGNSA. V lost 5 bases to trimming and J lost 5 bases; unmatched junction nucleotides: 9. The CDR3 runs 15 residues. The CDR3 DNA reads TGTGCCAGCAGCCCCTGGGCGGGAGGGGAGGAGACCCAGTACTTC. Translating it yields CASSPWAGGEETQYF.

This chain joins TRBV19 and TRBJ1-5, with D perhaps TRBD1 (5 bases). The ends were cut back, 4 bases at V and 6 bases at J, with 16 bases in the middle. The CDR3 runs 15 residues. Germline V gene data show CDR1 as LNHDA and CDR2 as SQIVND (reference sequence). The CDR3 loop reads CASSTSGGARQPQHF. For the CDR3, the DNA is TGTGCCAGTAGTACCTCGGGAGGGGCCCGTCAGCCCCAGCATTTT. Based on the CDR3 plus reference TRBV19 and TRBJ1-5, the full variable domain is DGGITQSPKYLFRKEGQNVTLSCEQNLNHDAMYWYRQDPGQGLRLIYYSQIVNDFQKGDIAEGYSVSREKKESFPLTVTSAQKNPTAFYLCASSTSGGARQPQHFGDGTRLSIL.

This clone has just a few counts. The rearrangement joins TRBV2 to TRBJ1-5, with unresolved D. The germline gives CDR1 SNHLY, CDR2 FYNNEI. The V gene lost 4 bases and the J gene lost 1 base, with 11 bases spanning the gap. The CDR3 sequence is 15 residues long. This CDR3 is CASSVAGSSNQPQHF. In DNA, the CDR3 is TGTGCCAGCAGTGTGGCGGGGTCAAGCAATCAGCCCCAGCATTTT.

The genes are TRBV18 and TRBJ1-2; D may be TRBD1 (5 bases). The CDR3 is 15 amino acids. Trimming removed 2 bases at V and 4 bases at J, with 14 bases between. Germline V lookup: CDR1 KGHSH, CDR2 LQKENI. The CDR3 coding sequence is TGTGCCAGCTCACCAGGGCGGTCCCAGGGCTATGGCTACACCTTC. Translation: CASSPGRSQGYGYTF.

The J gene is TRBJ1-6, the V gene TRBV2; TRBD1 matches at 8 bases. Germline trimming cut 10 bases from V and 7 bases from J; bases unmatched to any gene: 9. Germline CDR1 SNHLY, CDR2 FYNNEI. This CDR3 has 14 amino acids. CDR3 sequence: CATKDRVYNSPLHF. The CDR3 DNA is TGTGCCACCAAGGACAGGGTGTACAATTCACCCCTCCACTTT. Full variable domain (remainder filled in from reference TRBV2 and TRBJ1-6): EPEVTQTPSHQVTQMGQEVILRCVPISNHLYFYWYRQILGQKVEFLVSFYNNEISEKSEIFDDQFSVERPDGSNFTLKIRSTKLEDSAMYFCATKDRVYNSPLHFGNGTRLTVT.